This entry lists 23 T cell receptor beta chains sequenced from one sample in a study of blood T cell repertoires in COVID-19. TCRdb's copy holds only in-frame clones and misses some; the assay was immunoSEQ multiplex PCR. The sample lists tens of thousands of clones; more than 75% were seen once. The specimen sequenced was peripheral blood. The receptors here all came from a woman aged 80 or over with active or convalescent COVID-19.

The J gene is TRBJ2-3, the V gene TRBV6-2 or TRBV6-3, with TRBD2 identical over 11 bases. CDR1 is MNHEY, CDR2 SVGEGT, per germline. There are 18 residues in the CDR3. Losses at the gene ends were 0 bases for V and 4 bases for J; bases not matched to a gene: 9. CDR3 sequence: CASSYSFGTSGGPDTQYF. The CDR3 nucleotides are TGTGCCAGCAGTTACTCATTTGGTACTAGCGGGGGCCCAGATACGCAGTATTTT.

The rearrangement uses TRBV2 and TRBJ2-3; 12 bases align to TRBD2. Germline trimming cut 4 bases from V and 7 bases from J; bases unmatched to any gene: 9. This CDR3 has 16 amino acids. From germline, CDR1 is SNHLY and CDR2 FYNNEI. CDR3 sequence (DNA): TGTGCCAGCAGTGTTCGACTAGCGGGGGTCCAAAATACGCAGTATTTT. As protein: CASSVRLAGVQNTQYF.

V gene TRBV28 combines with J gene TRBJ1-2; 8 positions agree with TRBD1. The CDR3 is made up of 13 amino acids. Trimming at V came to 6 bases and at J to 7 bases, leaving 7 bases not matched to a gene. Germline V gives CDR1 MDHEN, CDR2 SYDVKM. This CDR3 is CASSRPTGVGYTF. CDR3 nucleotide sequence: TGTGCCAGCAGCCGCCCGACAGGGGTTGGCTACACCTTC.

The CDR3 loop reads CASGLGAEGSYGYTF. For the CDR3, the DNA is TGTGCTAGTGGTTTGGGGGCAGAAGGTAGCTATGGCTACACCTTC. The chain recombines TRBV12-5 with TRBJ1-2; no firm D call. Germline assignment: CDR1 LGHNT and CDR2 FRNRAP. Deletions cut 1 base from V and 4 bases from J, with 13 bases between. The CDR3 runs to 15 residues.

The genes are TRBV4-3 and TRBJ1-2; D is unclear. The CDR3 has 14 residues. Per the germline V gene, CDR1 is LGHNA and CDR2 is YSLEER. V lost 0 bases and J lost 5, with 10 bases in between. CDR3 region: CASSQDARYYGYTF. CDR3 DNA: TGCGCCAGCAGCCAAGACGCCAGGTATTATGGCTACACCTTC.

The V gene is TRBV28, the J gene TRBJ2-5, with 8 bases that match TRBD2. The CDR3 consists of 15 residues. Germline V lookup: CDR1 MDHEN, CDR2 SYDVKM. V lost 5 bases, J lost 2 bases, and 7 bases stayed unmatched. The CDR3 sequence is CASSPAAGGQETQYF. For the CDR3, the DNA is TGTGCCAGCAGTCCCGCCGCGGGGGGACAAGAGACCCAGTACTTC. Drawing the rest from reference TRBV28 and TRBJ2-5, the complete variable domain is DVKVTQSSRYLVKRTGEKVFLECVQDMDHENMFWYRQDPGLGLRLIYFSYDVKMKEKGDIPEGYSVSREKKERFSLILESASTNQTSMYLCASSPAAGGQETQYFGPGTRLLVL.

This clone was counted once. The genes are TRBV30 and TRBJ2-2; possible D gene TRBD1, 6 bases. Trimming pared 0 bases from V and 5 bases from J, leaving 13 bases between. From germline, CDR1 is GTSNPN and CDR2 SVGIG (reference sequence). The CDR3 extends over 15 amino acids. DNA for the CDR3: TGTGCCTGGAGTGTACCCAGGGGAAGGACCGGGGAGCTGTTTTTT. This encodes CAWSVPRGRTGELFF.

J is TRBJ2-2 and V is TRBV7-3; 11 bases align to TRBD2. V lost 5 bases and J lost 5; bases outside the gene matches: 10. In germline, CDR1 is SGHTA, CDR2 FQGTGA. The CDR3 sequence is 17 residues long. In nucleotides, the CDR3 is TGTGCCAGCAGCCCCCCTGGACTAGCGGGCGGGACCGGGGAGCTGTTTTTT. As protein: CASSPPGLAGGTGELFF.

This clone was counted a few times. The V gene is TRBV28, the J gene TRBJ2-1; 7 bases match TRBD1. J lost 3 bases, V lost 4 bases, and 21 bases had no gene match. The CDR3 extends over 20 amino acids. Germline CDR1 reads MDHEN; CDR2 reads SYDVKM. The CDR3 bases are TGTGCCAGCAGTTCTCCCCGACCCAGCAAAGATCAGGGGGACTACAATGAGCAGTTCTTC. Translation gives CASSSPRPSKDQGDYNEQFF.

The rearrangement links TRBV5-4 to TRBJ2-4; 7 nucleotides agree with TRBD1. J was trimmed by 0 bases and V by 5 bases; bases with no gene match: 11. The V gene's germline CDR1 is SGHNT and CDR2 YYREEE (reference sequence). The CDR3 consists of 17 residues. CDR3 amino acids: CASSFGPTGRAKNIQYF. The CDR3 DNA reads TGTGCCAGCAGTTTCGGACCGACAGGGAGAGCCAAAAACATTCAGTACTTC.

This rearrangement joins TRBV19 to TRBJ1-1, with D maybe TRBD1 (6 bases). The CDR3 is 14 residues long. Trimming removed 6 bases at V and 7 bases at J, with 18 bases between. Germline V gene data show CDR1 as LNHDA and CDR2 as SQIVND (reference sequence). This CDR3 is CASRTRAGDNEAFF. In DNA form, the CDR3 reads TGTGCCAGTAGAACAAGGGCAGGGGATAATGAAGCTTTCTTT.

J is TRBJ1-6 and V is TRBV30; TRBD1 matches at 10 bases. The CDR3 has 15 amino acids. J gave up 12 bases and V 3 bases, and 11 bases lay outside the gene matches. CDR1 GTSNPN and CDR2 SVGIG come from the germline V gene (reference sequence). CDR3 DNA: TGTGCCTGGAGGACAGGGGGCGCTCAGGGCGAACCCCTCCACTTT. Its protein is CAWRTGGAQGEPLHF.

The V call is TRBV7-2, the J call TRBJ1-3, with TRBD1 matching 7 bases. The V gene's germline CDR1 is SGHTA and CDR2 FQGNSA. Germline trimming cut 6 bases from V and 0 bases from J; bases unmatched to any gene: 5. The CDR3 is made up of 15 amino acids. CDR3 region: CASRRQGASGNTIYF. Written as DNA, the CDR3 is TGTGCCAGCAGAAGACAGGGAGCCTCTGGAAACACCATATATTTT.

V usage is TRBV7-3 and J usage is TRBJ2-2, with 8 bases that match TRBD2. Trimming took 6 bases from V and 2 from J; bases not matched to a gene: 14. Looked up from germline, CDR1 is SGHTA and CDR2 is FQGTGA. The CDR3 is 18 amino acids. The CDR3 loop reads CASRINDQRGSNTGELFF. CDR3 nucleotides: TGTGCCAGCAGGATCAACGATCAGCGGGGGAGCAACACCGGGGAGCTGTTTTTT.

The chain couples TRBV12-3 or TRBV12-4 to TRBJ2-2; D is unresolved. There are 13 residues in the CDR3. The V gene lost 6 bases and the J gene lost 4 bases, with 9 bases spanning the gap. The CDR3 DNA reads as TGTGCCAGCAGGGGCCAGCCCACCGGGGAGCTGTTTTTT. Translated, it gives CASRGQPTGELFF.

This clone was found once. The chain uses TRBV6-5 and TRBJ1-2; 12 positions match TRBD1. V trimming: 6 bases; J trimming: 8 bases; junction bases outside the gene matches: 7. The CDR3 totals 14 residues. Germline V gene lookup returns CDR1 MNHEY and CDR2 SVGAGI. The DNA of the CDR3 is TGTGCCAGCAGGGGACAGGGGGCCTCCCCAGGCTACACCTTC. Translating gives CASRGQGASPGYTF.

The J gene is TRBJ2-3, the V gene TRBV19; 10 bases are shared with TRBD1. This CDR3 region has 15 residues. Germline lookup yields CDR1 LNHDA and CDR2 SQIVND (reference sequence). V lost 6 bases, J lost 7 bases, and 10 bases stayed unmatched. The CDR3, as DNA: TGTGCCAGTAGAAACGACAGGGGGCGGGTAAATACGCAGTATTTT. It is translated as CASRNDRGRVNTQYF.

The chain couples TRBV3-1 (or the pseudogene TRBV3-2) to TRBJ2-5; possibly TRBD2 for D (7 bases). The CDR3 covers 19 residues. The V gene lost 3 bases and the J gene lost 2 bases, with 25 bases spanning the gap. Germline assignment: CDR1 LGHDT and CDR2 YNNKEL (reference sequence). For the CDR3, the DNA is TGTGCCAGCAGCCACCTCTGGAGCGGGATCGGGGGGACACAAGAGACCCAGTACTTC. Translated: CASSHLWSGIGGTQETQYF.

This rearrangement joins TRBV12-3 or TRBV12-4 to TRBJ1-1, with 7 positions matching TRBD1. CDR3 size: 13 residues. V gave up 6 bases and J gave up 5 bases; unmatched junction bases: 6. CDR3 region: CASSRYRGTEAFF. DNA for the CDR3: TGTGCCAGCAGCCGGTACAGGGGAACTGAAGCTTTCTTT.

This rearrangement joins TRBV27 to TRBJ2-3, with a possible D match to TRBD1 (6 bases). The CDR3 loop spans 15 amino acids. Trimming took 7 bases from V and 3 from J, leaving 17 bases between them. Looked up from germline, CDR1 is MNHEY and CDR2 is SMNVEV (reference sequence). CDR3 protein: CASTAHDQGTDTQYF. The CDR3 region has the DNA TGTGCCAGCACTGCCCATGACCAGGGGACAGATACGCAGTATTTT.

The chain links TRBV13 to TRBJ1-2; 7 bases align to TRBD1. Per the germline V gene, CDR1 is PRHDT and CDR2 is FYEKMQ (reference sequence). V gave up 5 bases and J gave up 6 bases; unmatched junction bases: 15. The CDR3 contains 16 residues. CDR3 sequence: CASSHYTGQGENGYTF. CDR3 sequence (DNA): TGTGCCAGCAGCCACTACACGGGGCAGGGGGAAAATGGCTACACCTTC.

The chain is built from TRBV4-2 and TRBJ1-2; D may be TRBD1 (5 bases). Germline V CDR1 and CDR2: LGHNA, YNFKEQ. V shed 0 bases and J shed 8 bases, with 19 bases lying between them. This CDR3 has 16 amino acids. The CDR3 sequence: CASSQDIRAGQGGYTF. DNA of the CDR3: TGTGCCAGCAGCCAAGATATTCGGGCCGGTCAGGGAGGCTACACCTTC.

The rearrangement links TRBV9 to TRBJ2-3, with 10 bases that match TRBD2. This CDR3 comprises 17 residues. Looked up from germline, CDR1 is SGDLS and CDR2 is YYNGEE. The V gene end was trimmed by 0 bases and the J gene end by 1 base; junction bases not matched to a gene: 5. For the CDR3, the DNA is TGTGCCAGCAGCGTAGAGGCGCTAGCGGGAGGCACAGATACGCAGTATTTT. It yields the protein CASSVEALAGGTDTQYF. Supplemented by reference TRBV9 and TRBJ2-3, the full variable domain reads DSGVTQTPKHLITATGQRVTLRCSPRSGDLSVYWYQQSLDQGLQFLIQYYNGEERAKGNILERFSAQQFPDLHSELNLSSLELGDSALYFCASSVEALAGGTDTQYFGPGTRLTVL.